A selection of T cell receptor beta chains follows, all from one sample in a study of CD8+ T cells in alopecia areata. Sequenced by immunoSEQ multiplex PCR; TCRdb stores in-frame clones only, minus some. The sample contains some 180,000 clones, roughly 60% of which appear only once. The sequenced sample was CD4+ T cells sorted from blood, obtained at week 0. These receptors all stem from a human donor with alopecia areata. Each CDR3 is given with its conserved first and last residue. Fields, in order: V gene, J gene, CDR3 protein.

TRBV29-1	TRBJ1-2	CSVSGQGDYGYTF
TRBV6-6	TRBJ2-1	CASSYDGQGNYNEQFF
TRBV25-1	TRBJ2-3	CASSESAGRTDTQYF
TRBV29-1	TRBJ2-5	CSVVGQAGGTQYF
TRBV29-1	TRBJ2-1	CSVRLAGGNNEQFF
TRBV29-1	TRBJ2-3	CSVGGWDTQYF
TRBV9	TRBJ1-6	CASSPGTGNSPLHF
TRBV29-1	TRBJ2-7	CSVADAISEQYF
TRBV29-1	TRBJ1-2	CSVGPGTGNGYTF
TRBV9	TRBJ1-6	CASSPGTGNSPLHF
TRBV29-1	TRBJ2-3	CSAGGQGTSTDTQYF
TRBV29-1	TRBJ1-1	CSVEPEAFF
TRBV4-3	TRBJ2-1	CASSQDARYNEQFF
TRBV5-6	TRBJ2-3	CASSLMDTSTDTQYF
TRBV29-1	TRBJ2-7	CSVAGTGSSYEQYF
TRBV7-2	TRBJ1-1	CASSKRSMNTEAFF
TRBV30	TRBJ1-6	CAWTARTAGNSPLHF
TRBV5-6	TRBJ2-1	CASTLMWGQQFF
TRBV4-3	TRBJ1-1	CASSQALQDEAFF
TRBV30	TRBJ2-7	CAWSVESGRSNYEQYF
TRBV30	TRBJ1-5	CAWSGQADQPQHF
TRBV4-1	TRBJ2-1	CASSQDMERGARNEQFF
TRBV2	TRBJ1-4	CASSPRLGANEKLFF
TRBV29-1	TRBJ1-2	CSVEEDSRGGYTF
TRBV18	TRBJ2-5	CASSRIRGKETQYF
TRBV4-3	TRBJ2-2	CASSRVAGSLTGELFF
TRBV7-2	TRBJ2-3	CASSSNRVRTDTQYF
TRBV29-1	TRBJ2-1	CSVDLGHNEQFF
TRBV29-1	TRBJ2-5	CSVVGGARVETQYF
TRBV7-3	TRBJ2-7	CASSLQGTYEQYF
TRBV19	TRBJ1-5	CASSRSGQRHQPQHF
TRBV10-2	TRBJ2-7	CASRDRGNVYEQYF
TRBV6-6	TRBJ1-3	CASSYGTGVGGNTIYF
TRBV29-1	TRBJ1-2	CSVDRGGYGYTF
TRBV29-1	TRBJ1-1	CSVGQLNTEAFF
TRBV30	TRBJ2-1	CAWSVVRDGYNEQFF
TRBV30	TRBJ1-1	CAWSVQGSTEAFF
TRBV6-6	TRBJ2-6	CASSDGSSGANVLTF
TRBV15	TRBJ2-6	CATSSPGQGASGANVLTF
TRBV5-1	TRBJ1-1	CASSGGQWNTEAFF
TRBV27	TRBJ2-1	CASSSLRAGGYNEQFF
TRBV29-1	TRBJ2-6	CSAQDPTGNGGSGANVLTF
TRBV30	TRBJ1-1	CAWTALRRTEAFF
TRBV15	TRBJ2-5	CATSRDFTRQETQYF
TRBV30	TRBJ2-6	CAWRTTGANVLTF
TRBV5-1	TRBJ2-5	CASRLAAVQTQYF
TRBV5-1	TRBJ2-7	CATTLRDDMGEQYF
TRBV30	TRBJ2-1	CAWSGGTRVNEQFF
TRBV25-1	TRBJ2-7	CASSESKVKDYEQYF
TRBV2	TRBJ2-6	CATSETGANVLTF
TRBV29-1	TRBJ1-1	CSVAGFMNTEAFF
TRBV7-9	TRBJ1-2	CASSPRDGNYGYTF
TRBV9	TRBJ1-1	CASSVASFGGDEAFF